This T cell receptor (beta chain) stems from a study of tumor-infiltrating lymphocytes in primary liver carcinoma. Investigators took RNA and DNA out together from approximately 22-30 mg of unsorted bulk tissue. Using a constant-region primer together with ProtoScript II reverse transcriptase, TCR beta cDNA was made from about 500 ng of total RNA. Generation of the TCR beta libraries relied on three nested multiplex PCR rounds using slightly modified ARM-PCR. PCR rounds one and two used TRBV1-TRBV30 forward primers with a C-beta reverse primer for approximately 11 cycles each. TCRdb re-called the multiplex PCR reads with MiXCR, one entry per CDR3 protein. This sample carries about 130,000 distinct CDR3 sequences, 60% to 80% of them seen once, and the ten largest clones take 8% to 9%. Trimming removed 3 bases at V and 5 bases at J, with 19 bases between. Per the germline V gene, CDR1 is MDHEN and CDR2 is SYDVKM. The length of the CDR3 is 17 residues.

Sequences were obtained from liver tumor tissue from sampling region 3. Subset indicated: tumor region T3, left-lateral pole. The sequence was collected from a woman aged 55-70 years with primary liver carcinoma and hepatitis B virus infection. The rearrangement uses TRBV28 and TRBJ2-2; the D gene could be TRBD1 or TRBD2 (6 bases each). DNA of the CDR3: TGTGCCAGCAGTTTTCTCGGGGGCGATAGAGAAACCGGGGAGCTGTTTTTT. Translation gives CASSFLGGDRETGELFF. The whole variable domain, remainder taken from reference TRBV28 and TRBJ2-2, is DVKVTQSSRYLVKRTGEKVFLECVQDMDHENMFWYRQDPGLGLRLIYFSYDVKMKEKGDIPEGYSVSREKKERFSLILESASTNQTSMYLCASSFLGGDRETGELFFGEGSRLTVL.